These 20 T cell receptor beta chains were sequenced from one sample in a study of spatial heterogeneity in lung cancer. These receptors are not linked to any known antigen. Time point given: sample taken at primary tumor resection. Using its own MiXCR run on the 5' RACE reads, TCRdb lists one record per CDR3 protein. This sample has 20,000 to 25,000 distinct CDR3 sequences, with more than 15% found just once. Study-level findings and limits: Tumor mutation counts were tracked by expanded intratumoral alpha and beta TCR counts.

Source: lung tumor tissue, taken at surgery. The receptors stem from a female donor with early-stage non-small cell lung cancer.

V gene TRBV21-1 combines with J gene TRBJ2-5; no DNA check was done on the table's D call, TRBD1. TRBV21-1 is given as a pseudogene. CDR3 size: 13 residues. CDR3 amino acids: CASSRQGQETQYF. In DNA form, the CDR3 reads TGTGCCAGCAGTCGCCAGGGACAAGAGACCCAGTACTTC.

This clonotype was recorded once. The rearrangement joins TRBV20-1 to TRBJ2-3; TRBD2 matches 8 bases. Germline CDR1 DFQATT, CDR2 SNEGSKA (reference sequence). V shed 5 bases, J shed 5 bases, and the junction held 12 bases outside the gene matches. The CDR3 covers 15 residues. The CDR3 nucleotides are TGCAGTGCTGCCGGGAGGGGCGTCGATGGAGATACGCAGTATTTT. Its translation is CSAAGRGVDGDTQYF.

The chain's CDR3 is CASSLVDHKGPEQFF. As DNA, the CDR3 is TGTGCCAGCAGCTTAGTCGACCACAAAGGGCCTGAGCAGTTCTTC. The chain has TRBV7-9 and TRBJ2-1, with D uncertain. This CDR3 has 15 residues. CDR1 and CDR2 (germline): SEHNR, FQNEAQ (reference sequence). V lost 1 base to trimming and J lost 9 bases, with 16 bases between them.

The sample holds many counts of this clonotype. The chain has TRBV5-1 and TRBJ2-3; D perhaps matches TRBD2 (5 bases). Germline lookup yields CDR1 SGHRS and CDR2 YFSETQ. Trimming left V 2 bases short and J 2 bases short, with 9 bases between. CDR3 length: 14 amino acids. CDR3 residues: CASSLTGITDTQYF. In DNA, the CDR3 is TGCGCCAGCAGCTTAACCGGGATCACAGATACGCAGTATTTT.

This clonotype has ten or more counts. The V call is TRBV28, the J call TRBJ2-7; D not certain. Germline CDR1 reads MDHEN; CDR2 reads SYDVKM. Deletions cut 1 base from V and 4 bases from J, with 11 bases between. This CDR3 region has 14 residues. CDR3 DNA: TGTGCCAGCAGTTTATTTGGGGTGAGGTACGAGCAGTACTTC. Encoded protein: CASSLFGVRYEQYF.

With regard to this clonotype: Being one base from a much bigger clone, this may be a read error. The V gene is TRBV29-1, the J gene TRBJ2-7; a weak D match, TRBD1 (5 bases). This CDR3 spans 14 amino acids. In germline, CDR1 is SQVTM, CDR2 ANQGSEA. CDR3 region: CRVEFGHRSYEQYF. CDR3 DNA: TGCAGAGTTGAATTTGGACACCGCTCCTACGAGCAGTACTTC.

This clonotype has a handful of counts. V and J are TRBV7-2 and TRBJ2-7, with TRBD2 identical over 10 bases. Per germline, CDR1 SGHTA and CDR2 FQGNSA. The trim removed 5 bases at V and 9 bases at J, leaving 10 bases unmatched. This CDR3 comprises 14 residues. Written as DNA, the CDR3 is TGTGCCAGCAGCCCCGGACTAGCGGAGGCGGCGCAGTACTTC. It yields the protein CASSPGLAEAAQYF.

The rearrangement uses TRBV19 and TRBJ2-3; 12 positions agree with TRBD2. Germline CDR1 and CDR2: LNHDA and SQIVND (reference sequence). J was trimmed by 5 bases and V by 2 bases; bases with no gene match: 5. This CDR3 comprises 16 residues. The CDR3 is CASSISSGRARDTQYF. CDR3 DNA: TGTGCCAGTAGTATATCTAGCGGGAGGGCAAGAGATACGCAGTATTTT.

This clonotype was seen only once. The CDR3 sequence: CASSEGSGSYNEQFF. CDR3 bases: TGTGCCAGCAGCGAGGGTTCGGGCTCCTACAATGAGCAGTTCTTC. The V gene is TRBV6-4, the J gene TRBJ2-1; D possibly corresponds to TRBD2 (5 bases). The CDR3 has 15 residues. Germline V lookup: CDR1 MRHNA, CDR2 SNTAGT. V was trimmed by 6 bases and J by 0 bases, leaving 12 bases between them.

This clonotype has only a few counts. The CDR3 DNA follows: TGTGCCAGCAGAAGGGTGCTAGCGGGGGACACAGATACGCAGTATTTT. Translating it yields CASRRVLAGDTDTQYF. The V call is TRBV6-1, the J call TRBJ2-3, with 10 bases fitting TRBD2. Germline V lookup: CDR1 MNHNS, CDR2 SASEGT. This CDR3 region has 16 residues. Germline trimming cut 6 bases from V and 2 bases from J; bases unmatched to any gene: 8.

This clonotype was counted at least ten times. This chain joins TRBV28 and TRBJ2-1; D ambiguous. This CDR3 has 16 amino acids. Germline-derived CDR1 and CDR2 are MDHEN and SYDVKM. V shed 4 bases and J shed 5 bases, with 18 bases lying between them. CDR3 region: CASSSSAFYWDNEQFF. In nucleotides, the CDR3 is TGTGCCAGCAGTTCCTCCGCTTTTTACTGGGACAATGAGCAGTTCTTC.

This clonotype was seen ten or more times. This rearrangement joins TRBV2 to TRBJ2-5; maybe TRBD2 (6 bases). Germline V CDR1 and CDR2: SNHLY, FYNNEI. The CDR3 runs to 13 residues. Trimming shortened V by 6 bases and J by 2 bases, and 10 bases separated the two germline ends. The DNA for the CDR3 is TGTGCCAGCAGCATACGGGAGCAAGAGACCCAGTACTTC. It codes for CASSIREQETQYF.

This clonotype was observed many times. The chain is built from TRBV6-1 and TRBJ2-6, with D unclear. Trimming pared 8 bases from V and 4 bases from J, leaving 12 bases between. The V gene's germline CDR1 is MNHNS and CDR2 SASEGT. CDR3 length: 14 residues. The CDR3 DNA follows: TGTGCCAGCCATTTTGTTTCGGGGGCCAACGTCCTGACTTTC. Translating gives CASHFVSGANVLTF.

Comments on this clonotype: A much larger clone differs from this one at a single base, so this may be a read error. The chain combines TRBV4-2 with TRBJ2-7; D is possibly TRBD1 or TRBD2 (6 bases each). The CDR3 extends over 16 amino acids. Per germline, CDR1 LGHNA and CDR2 YNFKEQ. The CDR3 bases are TGTACCAGCAGCCAAGACACAGGGAGGCACGTCTACGAGCAGTACTTC. It is translated as CTSSQDTGRHVYEQYF.

Turning to this clonotype: This clone may be a read error of a much larger clone one base away. The genes are TRBV24-1 and TRBJ2-5; TRBD2 might be the D (6 bases). The CDR3 sequence is 16 residues long. Per germline, CDR1 KGHDR and CDR2 SFDVKD. V was pared by 4 bases and J by 2 bases, with 16 bases between. CDR3 protein: CATSDRGASAQETQYF. CDR3 in DNA: TGTGCCACCAGTGACCGTGGGGCTAGCGCGCAAGAGACCCAGTACTTC.

The sample holds a few counts of this clonotype. This chain links TRBV4-1 with TRBJ2-3; 11 bases match TRBD2. The V segment lost 4 bases and the J segment 3 bases; nucleotides outside the gene matches: 6. In germline, CDR1 is MGHRA, CDR2 YSYEKL. The CDR3 runs 16 residues. In nucleotides, the CDR3 is TGCGCCAGCAGCCCACGAACTAGCGGGAGAACAGATACGCAGTATTTT. Protein: CASSPRTSGRTDTQYF.

In its sample, this clonotype was seen a few times. The chain uses TRBV28 and TRBJ2-3; D remains ambiguous. The CDR3 runs 18 residues. The V end lost 9 bases, the J end lost 1 base, and 26 bases lay between the germline ends. Germline CDR1 reads MDHEN; CDR2 reads SYDVKM. The CDR3 is CASTYTLRRVVGTDTQYF. The DNA of the CDR3 is TGTGCCAGTACCTACACCCTGCGGAGAGTGGTCGGCACAGATACGCAGTATTTT. Full variable domain (missing parts from reference TRBV28 and TRBJ2-3): DVKVTQSSRYLVKRTGEKVFLECVQDMDHENMFWYRQDPGLGLRLIYFSYDVKMKEKGDIPEGYSVSREKKERFSLILESASTNQTSMYLCASTYTLRRVVGTDTQYFGPGTRLTVL.

This clonotype was detected a few times. The germline gene is not matched at one end of the junction; a read error may be the cause. The genes are TRBV7-7 and TRBJ2-5, with TRBD2 identical over 11 bases. CDR1 and CDR2 from the germline V gene are SSHAT and FNYEAQ (reference sequence). The length of the CDR3 is 15 residues. The CDR3 loop reads CASSGGTSGEETQYF. CDR3 DNA: TGTGCTAGCAGCGGCGGGACTAGCGGTGAAGAGACCCAGTACTTC.

The rearrangement uses TRBV19 and TRBJ2-4; maybe TRBD1 (5 bases). The CDR3 spans 17 residues. Germline CDR1 reads LNHDA; CDR2 reads SQIVND (reference sequence). V was cut by 1 base and J by 0 bases, with 13 bases left in between. The CDR3 reads CASSIVPTAVAKNIQYF. The CDR3 nucleotides read TGTGCCAGTAGTATAGTGCCGACAGCAGTAGCCAAAAACATTCAGTACTTC.

The CDR3 reads CASSGGAGLAYEQYF. The CDR3 bases are TGTGCCAGCAGTGGGGGGGCGGGGTTGGCCTACGAGCAGTACTTC. The chain combines TRBV25-1 with TRBJ2-7, with D possibly being TRBD1 or TRBD2 (6 bases each). The germline V gene has CDR1 MGHDK and CDR2 SYGVNS. Trimming shortened V by 4 bases and J by 2 bases, and 15 bases separated the two germline ends. The CDR3 sequence is 15 residues long.